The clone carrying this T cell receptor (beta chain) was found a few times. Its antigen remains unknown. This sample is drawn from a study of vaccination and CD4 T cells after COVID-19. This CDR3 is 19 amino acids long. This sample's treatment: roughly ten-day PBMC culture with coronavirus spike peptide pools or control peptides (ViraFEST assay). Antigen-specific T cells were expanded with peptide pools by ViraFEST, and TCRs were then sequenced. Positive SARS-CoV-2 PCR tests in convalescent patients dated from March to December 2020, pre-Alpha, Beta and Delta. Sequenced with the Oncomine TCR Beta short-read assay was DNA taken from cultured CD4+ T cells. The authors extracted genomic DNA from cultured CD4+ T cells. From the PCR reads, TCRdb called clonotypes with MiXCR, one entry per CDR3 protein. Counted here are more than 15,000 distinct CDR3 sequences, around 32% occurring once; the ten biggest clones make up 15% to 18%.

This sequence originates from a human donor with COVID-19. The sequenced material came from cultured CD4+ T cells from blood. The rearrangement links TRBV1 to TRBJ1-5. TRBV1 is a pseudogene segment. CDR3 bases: TGCACCAGCAGCCAAATCTACGTACACCGGCCAGGATATTATCAGCCCCAGCATTTT. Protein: CTSSQIYVHRPGYYQPQHF.